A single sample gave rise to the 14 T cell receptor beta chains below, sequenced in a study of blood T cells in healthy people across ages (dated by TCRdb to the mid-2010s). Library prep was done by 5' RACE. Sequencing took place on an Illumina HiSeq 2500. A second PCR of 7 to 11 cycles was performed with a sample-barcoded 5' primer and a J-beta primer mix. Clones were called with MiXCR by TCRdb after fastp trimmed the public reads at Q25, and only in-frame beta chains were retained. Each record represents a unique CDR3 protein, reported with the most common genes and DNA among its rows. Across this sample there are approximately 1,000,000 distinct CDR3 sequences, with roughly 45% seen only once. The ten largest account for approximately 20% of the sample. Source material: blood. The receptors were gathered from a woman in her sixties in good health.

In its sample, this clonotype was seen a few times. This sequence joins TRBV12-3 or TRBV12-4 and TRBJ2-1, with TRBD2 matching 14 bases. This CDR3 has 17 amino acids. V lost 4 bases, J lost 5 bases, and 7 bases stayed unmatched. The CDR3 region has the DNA TGTGCCAGCAGTTCCTCCCTGACTAGCGGGGGGGACAATGAGCAGTTCTTC. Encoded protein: CASSSSLTSGGDNEQFF.

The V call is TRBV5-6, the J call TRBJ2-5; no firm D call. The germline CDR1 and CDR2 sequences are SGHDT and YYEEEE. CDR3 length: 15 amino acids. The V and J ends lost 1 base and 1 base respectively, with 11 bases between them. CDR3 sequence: CASSLFWSGQETQYF. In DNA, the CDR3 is TGTGCCAGCAGCTTGTTTTGGAGTGGCCAAGAGACCCAGTACTTC.

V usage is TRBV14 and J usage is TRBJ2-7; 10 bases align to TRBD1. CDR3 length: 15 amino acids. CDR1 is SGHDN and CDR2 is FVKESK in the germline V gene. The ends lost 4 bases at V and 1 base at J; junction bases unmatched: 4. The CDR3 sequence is CASSPGQGYSYEQYF. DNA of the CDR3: TGTGCCAGCAGCCCGGGACAGGGGTATTCCTACGAGCAGTACTTC.

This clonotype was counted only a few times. The CDR3 coding sequence is TGCAGTGCTAGAGGACCGGGAGTCACAGATACGCAGTATTTT. Protein product: CSARGPGVTDTQYF. The chain uses TRBV20-1 and TRBJ2-3, with a weak D call TRBD2 (6 bases). The CDR3 runs 14 residues. Per germline, CDR1 DFQATT and CDR2 SNEGSKA (reference sequence). Trimming pared 1 base from V and 2 bases from J, leaving 10 bases between.

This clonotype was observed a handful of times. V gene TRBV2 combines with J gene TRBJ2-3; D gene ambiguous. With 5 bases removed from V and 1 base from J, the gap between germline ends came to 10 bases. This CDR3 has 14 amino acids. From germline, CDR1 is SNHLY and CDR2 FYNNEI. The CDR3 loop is CASSPILRTDTQYF. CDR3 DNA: TGTGCCAGCAGTCCGATACTCCGCACAGATACGCAGTATTTT.

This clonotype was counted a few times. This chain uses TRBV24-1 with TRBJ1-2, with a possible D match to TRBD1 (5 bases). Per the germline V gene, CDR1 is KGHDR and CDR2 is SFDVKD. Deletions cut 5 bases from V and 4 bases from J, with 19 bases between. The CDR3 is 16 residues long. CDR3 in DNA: TGTGCCACCAGTGCCGCAACGGGGCAGGGCAGCTATGGCTACACCTTC. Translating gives CATSAATGQGSYGYTF.

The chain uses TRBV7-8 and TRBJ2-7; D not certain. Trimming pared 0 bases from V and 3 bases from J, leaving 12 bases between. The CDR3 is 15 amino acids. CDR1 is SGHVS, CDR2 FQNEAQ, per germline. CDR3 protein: CASSLAKGLFYEQYF. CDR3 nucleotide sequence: TGTGCCAGCAGCTTAGCGAAGGGCCTTTTCTACGAGCAGTACTTC. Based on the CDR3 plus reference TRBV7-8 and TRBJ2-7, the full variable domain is GAGVSQSPRYKVAKRGQDVALRCDPISGHVSLFWYQQALGQGPEFLTYFQNEAQLDKSGLPSDRFFAERPEGSVSTLKIQRTQQEDSAVYLCASSLAKGLFYEQYFGPGTRLTVT.

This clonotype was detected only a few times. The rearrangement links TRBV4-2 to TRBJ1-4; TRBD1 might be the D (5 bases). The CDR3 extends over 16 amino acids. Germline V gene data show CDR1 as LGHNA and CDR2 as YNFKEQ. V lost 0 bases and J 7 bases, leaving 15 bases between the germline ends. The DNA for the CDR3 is TGTGCCAGCAGCCAAGACCCCCGGGGCTCAGGTGAAAAACTGTTTTTT. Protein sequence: CASSQDPRGSGEKLFF.

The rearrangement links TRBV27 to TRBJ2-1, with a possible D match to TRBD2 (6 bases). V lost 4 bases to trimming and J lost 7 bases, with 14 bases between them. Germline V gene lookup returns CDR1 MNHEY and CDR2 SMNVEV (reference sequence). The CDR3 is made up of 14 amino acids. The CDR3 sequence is CASSSGDSTNEQFF. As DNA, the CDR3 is TGTGCCAGCAGTTCTGGGGACTCTACAAATGAGCAGTTCTTC.

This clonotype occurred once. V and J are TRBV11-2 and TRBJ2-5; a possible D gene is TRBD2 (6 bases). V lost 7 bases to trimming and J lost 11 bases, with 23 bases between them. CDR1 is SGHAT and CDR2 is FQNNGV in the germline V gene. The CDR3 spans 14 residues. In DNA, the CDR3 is TGTGCCAGCACGGAGGGGCCCCAGAATCCCGAACAGTACTTC. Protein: CASTEGPQNPEQYF.

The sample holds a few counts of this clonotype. This CDR3 is CASGSADPRETQYF. For the CDR3, the DNA is TGTGCCAGCGGGTCAGCTGATCCCAGGGAGACCCAGTACTTC. The rearrangement links TRBV6-6 to TRBJ2-5; unclear D gene. Per germline, CDR1 MNHNY and CDR2 SVGAGI (reference sequence). Trimming took off 8 bases at V and 5 bases at J, with 18 bases between the two ends. This CDR3 contains 14 residues.

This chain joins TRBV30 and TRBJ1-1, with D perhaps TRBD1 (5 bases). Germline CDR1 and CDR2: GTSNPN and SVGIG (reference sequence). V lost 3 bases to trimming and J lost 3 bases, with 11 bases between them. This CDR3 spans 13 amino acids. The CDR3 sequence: CAWRGDMDTEAFF. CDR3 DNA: TGTGCCTGGAGGGGGGATATGGACACTGAAGCTTTCTTT.

The CDR3 sequence: CSVKTQGTYNEQFF. The CDR3 DNA reads as TGCAGCGTCAAGACGCAGGGCACGTACAATGAGCAGTTCTTC. The V gene is TRBV29-1, the J gene TRBJ2-1; D possibly corresponds to TRBD1 (5 bases). V lost 6 bases and J lost 4, with 16 bases in between. Germline V lookup: CDR1 SQVTM, CDR2 ANQGSEA. This CDR3 is 14 amino acids long.

The CDR3 loop is CASSGQDIAGGPHEQYF. CDR3 bases: TGTGCCAGCAGCGGTCAGGACATAGCGGGAGGGCCCCACGAGCAGTACTTC. The chain is built from TRBV13 and TRBJ2-7; 11 bases agree with TRBD2. Unmatched junction bases numbered 14, after V lost 5 bases and J lost 5 bases. The CDR3 sequence is 17 residues long. Germline V CDR1 and CDR2: PRHDT, FYEKMQ (reference sequence).